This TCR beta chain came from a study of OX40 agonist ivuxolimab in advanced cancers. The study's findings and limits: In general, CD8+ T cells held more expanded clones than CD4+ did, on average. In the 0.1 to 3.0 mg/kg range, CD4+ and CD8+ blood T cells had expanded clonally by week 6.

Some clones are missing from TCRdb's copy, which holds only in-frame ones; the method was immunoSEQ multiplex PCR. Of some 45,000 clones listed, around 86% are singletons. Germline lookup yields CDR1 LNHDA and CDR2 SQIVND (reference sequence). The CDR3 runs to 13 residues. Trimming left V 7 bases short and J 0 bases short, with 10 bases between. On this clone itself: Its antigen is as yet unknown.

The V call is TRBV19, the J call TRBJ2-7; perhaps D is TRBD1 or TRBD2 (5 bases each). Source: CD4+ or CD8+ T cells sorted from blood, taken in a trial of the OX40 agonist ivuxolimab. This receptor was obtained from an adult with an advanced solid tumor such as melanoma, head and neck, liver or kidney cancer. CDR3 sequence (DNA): TGTGCCAGTAAGGGGCTAGCCTCCTACGAGCAGTACTTC. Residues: CASKGLASYEQYF.